This entry describes one TCR beta chain. The sample comes from a study of technical replicates of blood from a few donors. Produced via immunoSEQ multiplex PCR; TCRdb's table is partial and in-frame only. The table records roughly 14,000 clones, 70% to 90% of them present only once. Looked up from germline, CDR1 is LGHNA and CDR2 is YNFKEQ. V lost 4 bases, J lost 2 bases, and 6 bases stayed unmatched. This CDR3 has 15 residues. The chain couples TRBV4-2 to TRBJ1-2, with 8 bases matching TRBD1. The clonotype was recovered from a human donor in good health. The specimen was PBMCs. DNA of the CDR3: TGTGCCAGCAGCCTCGGACAGGGAGGCAACTATGGCTACACCTTC. This sequence encodes CASSLGQGGNYGYTF.